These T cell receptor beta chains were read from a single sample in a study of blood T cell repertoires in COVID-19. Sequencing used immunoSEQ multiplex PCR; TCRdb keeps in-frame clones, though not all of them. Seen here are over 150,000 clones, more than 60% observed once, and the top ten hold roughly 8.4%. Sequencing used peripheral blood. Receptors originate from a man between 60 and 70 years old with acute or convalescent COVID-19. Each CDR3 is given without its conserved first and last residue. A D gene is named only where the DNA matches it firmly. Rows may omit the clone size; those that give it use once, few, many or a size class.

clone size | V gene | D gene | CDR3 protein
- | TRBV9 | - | ASSVASSPNTGELF
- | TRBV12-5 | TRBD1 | ASGRDRGVNQPQH
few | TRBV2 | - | ASSDPGEGGQPQH
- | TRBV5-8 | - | ASSLGQTSYNEQF
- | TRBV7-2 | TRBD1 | ASSTGTGRNTIY
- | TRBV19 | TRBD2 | ASSISGGLYKEQF
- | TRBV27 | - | ASSLSPGGGQF
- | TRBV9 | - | ASSVSSTPTSGTDTQY
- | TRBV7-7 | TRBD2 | ASSLEGTSGLDTQY
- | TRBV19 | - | ASSTNRAPNLSGANVLT
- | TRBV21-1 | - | ASSNQGRVGPQH
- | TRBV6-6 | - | ASSYSSSFLF
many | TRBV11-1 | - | ASSLGGPEAF
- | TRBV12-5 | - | ASGRDTGELF
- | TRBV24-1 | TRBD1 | ATSDFRGRNEQF
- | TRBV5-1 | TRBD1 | ASSLAGAGGVTEAF
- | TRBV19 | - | ASSIGPIGGKNIQY
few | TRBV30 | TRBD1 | ASRNRDRREAF
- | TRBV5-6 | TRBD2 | ASSGSGGPGETQY
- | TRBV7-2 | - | ASSNQGLVNIQY
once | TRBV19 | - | ASTRRLRDRRNYGYT
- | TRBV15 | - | ATSRGVAGGGELF
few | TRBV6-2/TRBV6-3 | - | ASSYSMRLQPQH
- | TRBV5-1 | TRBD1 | ASSQTTGSWTEAF
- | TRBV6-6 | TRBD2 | ASSLGLAGARGELF
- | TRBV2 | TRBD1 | ASSGQVPSSPLH
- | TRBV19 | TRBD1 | ASSFRDRASYGYT